This TCR beta chain was sequenced in a study of OX40 agonist ivuxolimab in advanced cancers. Baseline was the first blood sampling point, followed by cycle 4 day 1 and cycle 7 day 1. Comments on this clone: Antigen: not known.

Regarding the study as a whole: Still undetermined is the antigen specificity of the expanded peripheral T cells.

Repertoires were generated with immunoSEQ multiplex PCR, while TCRdb's copy carries only in-frame clones and drops some. This repertoire shows 65,000 to 100,000 clones, about 86% found once; its top ten account for approximately 6.3%. The germline CDR1 and CDR2 sequences are SGHTA and FQGNSA. This CDR3 has 16 amino acids. Unmatched junction bases numbered 7, after V lost 6 bases and J lost 1 base. The TCR originated in an adult with an advanced solid tumor such as melanoma, head and neck, liver or kidney cancer. The chain combines TRBV7-2 with TRBJ2-5, with 11 bases that match TRBD2. This specimen consisted of CD4+ or CD8+ T cells sorted from blood, obtained in a trial of the OX40 agonist ivuxolimab. This CDR3 reads CASRRRLAGTQETQYF. CDR3 nucleotides: TGTGCCAGCAGACGCCGACTAGCGGGGACCCAAGAGACCCAGTACTTC.